This TCR beta chain was recorded in a study of blood T cell repertoires in COVID-19. The repertoire was sequenced with immunoSEQ multiplex PCR; TCRdb's copy has only in-frame clones and lacks some. Among about 94,000 clones, roughly four fifths were seen once, and the ten largest hold roughly 6.2%. CDR3 length: 14 residues. The V gene's germline CDR1 is SGHTA and CDR2 FQGNSA. Trimming cost V 5 bases and J 9 bases; bases outside gene matches: 10. The chain is built from TRBV7-2 and TRBJ2-1; TRBD1 matches at 7 bases. This receptor was identified in a man in his 60s with acute or convalescent COVID-19. The sample comprised peripheral blood. The CDR3 DNA is TGTGCCAGCAGCCCGCGGACAGGAGGTCGTGAGCAGTTCTTC. Encoded protein: CASSPRTGGREQFF.